This T cell receptor beta chain was recovered during a study of T cell responses to AZD1222 COVID-19 vaccine. TCRdb's copy holds only in-frame clones and misses some; the assay was immunoSEQ multiplex PCR. The sample consists of roughly 91,000 clones, around nine tenths of them appearing once. The V gene's germline CDR1 is SGHTA and CDR2 FQGNSA. Trimming pared 5 bases from V and 7 bases from J, leaving 17 bases between. The CDR3 is 14 amino acids. This sample comprised peripheral blood, obtained on day 0 of AZD1222 vaccination. The V and J genes are TRBV7-2 and TRBJ1-2; D is perhaps TRBD1 (6 bases). This TCR derives from an adult in good health. The CDR3 here is CASSLLQGPRGYTF. The CDR3 DNA follows: TGTGCCAGCAGCCTGCTACAGGGCCCGCGTGGCTACACCTTC.